This TCR beta chain derives from a study of blood T cell repertoires in COVID-19. Sequencing used immunoSEQ multiplex PCR; TCRdb keeps in-frame clones, though not all of them. The sample lists 100,000 to 150,000 clones; about 85% were seen once. Germline CDR1 MGHRA, CDR2 YSYEKL. The CDR3 sequence is 18 residues long. Trimming removed 0 bases from V and 0 bases from J; junction bases left unmatched: 8. Sequences were obtained from peripheral blood. The V and J genes are TRBV4-1 and TRBJ2-3; 8 bases align to TRBD2. The sequence was obtained from a man aged 35 to 55 with active or convalescent COVID-19. CDR3 in amino acids: CASSQEWLRGASTDTQYF. DNA for the CDR3: TGCGCCAGCAGCCAAGAATGGCTGCGGGGGGCTAGCACAGATACGCAGTATTTT.